The 26 T cell receptor beta chains below all came from one sample that was sequenced in a study of spatial heterogeneity in lung cancer. Study-level points and caveats: Tumoral mutation counts were tracked by counts of expanded intratumoral alpha and beta TCRs.

The time point denotes: sample taken at primary tumor resection. Which antigens these TCRs recognize remains unknown. TCRdb ran MiXCR on the 5' RACE reads and lists one entry per CDR3 protein. Of more than 7,500 distinct CDR3 sequences in the sample, 2.5% to 3.5% were seen once. This material consisted of lung tumor tissue, taken at surgery. The receptors stem from a male donor with early-stage non-small cell lung cancer.

This clonotype was detected many times. The rearrangement links TRBV11-2 to TRBJ2-2; D not resolved. The CDR3 is 13 residues long. Trimming shortened V by 2 bases and J by 2 bases, and 3 bases separated the two germline ends. Germline loops: CDR1 SGHAT, CDR2 FQNNGV. The CDR3 protein is CASSLYNTGELFF. For the CDR3, the DNA is TGTGCCAGCAGCTTATATAACACCGGGGAGCTGTTTTTT.

In DNA, the CDR3 is TGTGCCAGCAGCTTCCCCCGGACTAAGACCTACGAGCAGTACTTC. This sequence encodes CASSFPRTKTYEQYF. J is TRBJ2-7 and V is TRBV11-2; D may be TRBD2 (6 bases). Germline V gives CDR1 SGHAT, CDR2 FQNNGV. The CDR3 runs 15 residues. Trimming pared 3 bases from V and 2 bases from J, leaving 14 bases between. Full variable domain (missing parts from reference TRBV11-2 and TRBJ2-7): EAGVAQSPRYKIIEKRQSVAFWCNPISGHATLYWYQQILGQGPKLLIQFQNNGVVDDSQLPKDRFSAERLKGVDSTLKIQPAKLEDSAVYLCASSFPRTKTYEQYFGPGTRLTVT.

This clonotype counts as medium-sized. The chain combines TRBV20-1 with TRBJ1-5; D not resolved. CDR1 and CDR2 (germline): DFQATT, SNEGSKA (reference sequence). Between the trimmed V and J ends, which lost 4 bases and 7 bases, there was a span of 14 bases. The CDR3 runs 13 residues. The CDR3 coding sequence is TGCAGTGCTACGACACTCCCTGGGCAGCCCCAGCATTTT. This codes for CSATTLPGQPQHF.

This clonotype was observed many times. The V and J genes are TRBV20-1 and TRBJ1-3; D is ambiguous. Germline CDR1 is DFQATT and CDR2 is SNEGSKA (reference sequence). This CDR3 spans 16 amino acids. V was shortened by 6 bases and J by 0 bases, with 18 bases between the two germline ends. Here the CDR3 reads CSAPQPSRGSGNTIYF. DNA of the CDR3: TGCAGTGCCCCCCAACCTAGCCGGGGCTCTGGAAACACCATATATTTT.

Many counts were recorded for this clonotype. V is TRBV24-1 and J is TRBJ2-1; TRBD2 aligns across 7 bases. V was pared by 3 bases and J by 7 bases, with 11 bases of the junction left unmatched. CDR3 size: 16 residues. Germline assignment: CDR1 KGHDR and CDR2 SFDVKD. The CDR3 spells CATSDHRTRSLNEQFF. CDR3 DNA sequence: TGTGCCACCAGTGATCACCGGACTAGGTCTCTAAATGAGCAGTTCTTC.

This clonotype rates as medium-sized (0.01 to 0.1%). The chain is built from TRBV5-8 and TRBJ2-1; D unresolved. Looked up from germline, CDR1 is SGHTS and CDR2 is YDEGEE. V shed 2 bases and J shed 3 bases, with 9 bases lying between them. The length of the CDR3 is 14 residues. In nucleotides, the CDR3 is TGTGCCAGCAGCTTCAGAACCCACTACAATGAGCAGTTCTTC. Encoded protein: CASSFRTHYNEQFF. The full variable domain, its missing parts supplied by reference TRBV5-8 and TRBJ2-1, is EAGVTQSPTHLIKTRGQQATLRCSPISGHTSVYWYQQALGLGLQFLLWYDEGEERNRGNFPPRFSGRQFPNYSSELNVNALELEDSALYLCASSFRTHYNEQFFGPGTRLTVL.

The table lists this clonotype with many counts. This chain uses TRBV7-8 with TRBJ1-2; D remains ambiguous. Germline values: CDR1 SGHVS, CDR2 FQNEAQ. The V end lost 1 base, the J end lost 3 bases, and 12 bases lay between the germline ends. CDR3 length: 15 amino acids. The CDR3 region has the DNA TGTGCCAGCAGCTTAGAAGGGCCGGGGTACTATGGCTACACCTTC. Its translation: CASSLEGPGYYGYTF.

Ten or more counts support this clonotype. J is TRBJ2-2 and V is TRBV5-1, with 8 nucleotides matching TRBD2. The V and J ends lost 4 bases and 7 bases, in that order; junction bases with no gene match: 6. The germline V gene has CDR1 SGHRS and CDR2 YFSETQ. The CDR3 sequence is 14 residues long. CDR3 in DNA: TGCGCCAGCAGCCCGGGACTAGAGGTCGGGGAGCTGTTTTTT. This codes for CASSPGLEVGELFF.

This clonotype appeared many times. The J gene is TRBJ2-7, the V gene TRBV12-3 or TRBV12-4; 7 bases fit TRBD1. CDR3 length: 12 amino acids. Trimming took 8 bases from V and 6 from J; bases not matched to a gene: 7. The CDR3 sequence is CASSGGTGEQYF. The CDR3, as DNA: TGTGCCAGCTCAGGGGGTACGGGCGAGCAGTACTTC.

The genes are TRBV6-2 or TRBV6-3 and TRBJ1-5; 9 bases are a match to TRBD1. The V and J ends lost 7 bases and 10 bases, in that order; junction bases with no gene match: 11. The CDR3 spans 14 residues. The germline CDR1 and CDR2 sequences are MNHEY and SVGEGT. The CDR3 sequence: CASNTGGAAGPQHF. The CDR3 DNA sequence: TGTGCCAGCAATACAGGGGGCGCGGCAGGCCCCCAGCATTTT.

There are many counts of this clonotype. The V call is TRBV7-8, the J call TRBJ2-5, with D perhaps being TRBD1 or TRBD2 (6 bases each). The CDR3 loop spans 17 amino acids. CDR1 SGHVS and CDR2 FQNEAQ come from the germline V gene. V was pared by 1 base and J by 1 base, with 16 bases between. The CDR3 region is CASSLVGAGLIQETQYF. The CDR3 coding sequence is TGTGCCAGCAGCTTAGTGGGGGCGGGGCTAATCCAAGAGACCCAGTACTTC.

To note about this clonotype: This could be a read error, since a much larger clone is one nucleotide away. No conserved phenylalanine or tryptophan is present at the end of the CDR3, so a read error is the likely explanation. V is TRBV18 and J is TRBJ2-3; either TRBD1 or TRBD2 may supply D (6 bases each). Germline V gene lookup returns CDR1 KGHSH and CDR2 LQKENI. The ends were cut back, 4 bases at V and 6 bases at J, with 14 bases in the middle. The CDR3 spans 14 residues. Here the CDR3 reads CASSLGAGGDTQYC. In DNA, the CDR3 is TGTGCCAGCTCACTGGGGGCAGGAGGGGATACGCAGTATTGT.

This clonotype counts as medium-sized. The rearrangement joins TRBV20-1 to TRBJ2-3, with D uncertain. Germline V lookup: CDR1 DFQATT, CDR2 SNEGSKA (reference sequence). The ends were cut back, 6 bases at V and 3 bases at J, with 16 bases in the middle. This CDR3 has 14 amino acids. CDR3 coding DNA: TGCAGTGCCCCCGGCGATAGGGTAACAGATACGCAGTATTTT. As protein: CSAPGDRVTDTQYF.

There are a few counts of this clonotype. The chain combines TRBV4-2 with TRBJ2-3; TRBD1 matches 10 bases. V trimming: 1 base; J trimming: 8 bases; junction bases outside the gene matches: 9. This CDR3 comprises 16 residues. Looked up from germline, CDR1 is LGHNA and CDR2 is YNFKEQ. As DNA, the CDR3 is TGTGCCAGCAGCCAAGGGACAGGGGGGGTGGTTTCTACGCAGTATTTT. It is translated as CASSQGTGGVVSTQYF.

This clonotype came up many times. The rearrangement uses TRBV7-3 and TRBJ1-2; possible D gene TRBD1, 5 bases. The germline V gene encodes CDR1 SGHTA and CDR2 FQGTGA. V was clipped by 5 bases and J by 6 bases, with 28 bases between them. This CDR3 is 18 amino acids long. The CDR3 DNA reads as TGTGCCAGCAGCCCCTCTGGCGCTTGGTCCGGGGGGACGGATGGCTACACCTTC. This translates into CASSPSGAWSGGTDGYTF.

This clonotype was seen at least ten times. The chain has TRBV5-5 and TRBJ2-7; TRBD1 or TRBD2 may be the D gene (5 bases each). Trimming took off 3 bases at V and 3 bases at J, with 13 bases between the two ends. CDR3 length: 14 residues. Germline lookup yields CDR1 SGHKS and CDR2 YYEKEE (reference sequence). The chain's CDR3 is CASSSGTAFYEQYF. The CDR3 coding sequence is TGTGCCAGCAGCTCCGGGACGGCTTTCTACGAGCAGTACTTC.

This clonotype has a count of ten or more. The rearrangement links TRBV4-1 to TRBJ2-5; no firm D call. V shed 2 bases and J shed 2 bases, with 6 bases lying between them. The germline gives CDR1 MGHRA, CDR2 YSYEKL. CDR3 length: 13 amino acids. The DNA for the CDR3 is TGCGCCAGCAGCCAAACCGTACAAGAGACCCAGTACTTC. Its translation is CASSQTVQETQYF.

This clonotype was seen ten or more times. The chain couples TRBV13 to TRBJ2-5; TRBD1 agrees at 7 bases. J lost 0 bases, V lost 7 bases, and 5 bases had no gene match. CDR1 is PRHDT, CDR2 FYEKMQ, per germline (reference sequence). The CDR3 runs 14 residues. CDR3 sequence reads: CASTRQGDQETQYF. CDR3 bases: TGTGCCAGCACCAGACAGGGCGACCAAGAGACCCAGTACTTC.

Ten or more counts support this clonotype. The chain joins TRBV20-1 to TRBJ2-3, with TRBD2 matching 8 bases. CDR1 DFQATT and CDR2 SNEGSKA come from the germline V gene (reference sequence). The V and J ends lost 0 bases and 4 bases, in that order; junction bases with no gene match: 6. This CDR3 contains 15 residues. The DNA of the CDR3 is TGCAGTGCTAGAGATTATAGCGGGGTGGCAGATACGCAGTATTTT. It encodes CSARDYSGVADTQYF.

Within the sample, this clonotype is large (0.1 to 1%). V usage is TRBV12-3 or TRBV12-4 and J usage is TRBJ2-3; D not certain. V dropped 2 bases and J dropped 0 bases, with 12 bases sitting between them. This CDR3 has 16 amino acids. CDR3 sequence reads: CASSLLGRTSTDTQYF. CDR3 DNA sequence: TGTGCCAGCAGTTTATTGGGCAGAACTAGCACAGATACGCAGTATTTT.

The table lists this clonotype with many counts. The rearrangement uses TRBV7-2 and TRBJ2-3, with D perhaps matching TRBD2 (6 bases). Germline V gene sequence: CDR1 SGHTA, CDR2 FQGNSA. The CDR3 extends over 16 amino acids. Trimming cost V 2 bases and J 1 base, with 13 bases left between them. Here the CDR3 reads CASSLRLGGGTDTQYF. The CDR3 coding sequence is TGTGCCAGCAGCTTACGTCTCGGGGGAGGCACAGATACGCAGTATTTT.

This clonotype was seen many times. This chain connects TRBV5-4 to TRBJ1-4, with D perhaps matching TRBD1 (5 bases). Germline assignment: CDR1 SGHNT and CDR2 YYREEE (reference sequence). Trimming pared 0 bases from V and 3 bases from J, leaving 9 bases between. This CDR3 is 15 amino acids long. The CDR3 loop is CASSLARGANEKLFF. The CDR3 nucleotides are TGTGCCAGCAGCTTGGCCCGGGGGGCTAATGAAAAACTGTTTTTT.

The sample holds many counts of this clonotype. The chain couples TRBV5-4 to TRBJ2-2, with 8 nucleotides matching TRBD1. V lost 5 bases, J lost 6 bases, and 3 bases stayed unmatched. The CDR3 extends over 13 amino acids. Germline values: CDR1 SGHNT, CDR2 YYREEE (reference sequence). Here the CDR3 DNA reads TGTGCCAGCAGGGAACAGGGGGCCGGGGAGCTGTTTTTT. Translation gives CASREQGAGELFF.

This clonotype was detected many times. This chain uses TRBV5-1 with TRBJ2-2; weak D call: TRBD2 (6 bases). Germline loops: CDR1 SGHRS, CDR2 YFSETQ. V was shortened by 4 bases and J by 7 bases, with 14 bases between the two germline ends. The CDR3 spans 14 residues. The CDR3 DNA sequence: TGCGCCAGCAGCGAGAGCGGGCCGCTCGGGGAGCTGTTTTTT. Its protein product is CASSESGPLGELFF.

This clonotype was seen at least ten times. The chain links TRBV4-1 to TRBJ1-6; 10 bases are shared with TRBD1. The V gene end was trimmed by 1 base and the J gene end by 9 bases; junction bases not matched to a gene: 9. CDR1 is MGHRA, CDR2 YSYEKL, per germline. The CDR3 covers 17 residues. DNA of the CDR3: TGCGCCAGCAGCCAAGCCCCGGAGGGACAGGGGATTTCACCCCTCCACTTT. Residues: CASSQAPEGQGISPLHF.

This clonotype was seen ten or more times. The chain employs TRBV6-5 and TRBJ2-3, with 11 bases identical to TRBD2. Trimming at V came to 4 bases and at J to 4 bases, leaving 13 bases not matched to a gene. CDR1 MNHEY and CDR2 SVGAGI come from the germline V gene. The CDR3 has 18 amino acids. Here the CDR3 DNA reads TGTGCCAGCAGTTTCTCGGGACGAGGGACTAGCGGATCAGATACGCAGTATTTT. As protein: CASSFSGRGTSGSDTQYF.